The T cell receptor beta chain described here comes from a study of technical replicates of blood from a handful of donors (dated 2017 in TCRdb). The method behind the library was the immunoSEQ multiplex PCR assay. What TCRdb holds here is the immuneACCESS table cut down to in-frame rearrangements. Part of the clones is not present; checked against another copy, under half of the missing clones reflect an unresolved V gene, and the others are unexplained. Across this sample there are about 73,000 clones, with 85% to 95% seen only once. Roughly 0.25% of the sample rests with the top ten. This clone has only one observation. Its antigen is still unknown. Base qualities are not recorded, but no much larger clone differs from it by a single base. The CDR3 measures 16 amino acids from cysteine to phenylalanine. Of the read, only the CDR3 DNA is kept; its 48 bases are in frame from base 1. Deletion took 0 bases off V and 3 bases off J, with a span of 14 bases between the germline ends. Looking up the germline V gene yields CDR1 MGHRA and CDR2 YSYEKL.

The specimen was T cells isolated from PBMCs. The rearrangement joined TRBV4-1 to TRBJ1-1, with TRBD1 perhaps the D gene, on 6 matching bases. The receptor comes from a human donor in good health. The DNA sequence reads TGCGCCAGCAGCCAAGATTGGGCGGACAGCCACACTGAAGCTTTCTTT. This is translated as CASSQDWADSHTEAFF.